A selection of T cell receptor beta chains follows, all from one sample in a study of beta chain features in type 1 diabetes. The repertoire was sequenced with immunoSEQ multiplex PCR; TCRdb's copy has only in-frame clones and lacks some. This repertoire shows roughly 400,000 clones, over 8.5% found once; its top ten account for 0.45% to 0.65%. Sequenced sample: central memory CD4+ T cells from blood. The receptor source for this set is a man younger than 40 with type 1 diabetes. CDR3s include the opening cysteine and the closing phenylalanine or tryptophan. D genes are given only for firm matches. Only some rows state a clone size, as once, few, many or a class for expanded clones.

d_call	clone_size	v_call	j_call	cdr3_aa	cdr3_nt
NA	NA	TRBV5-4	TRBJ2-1	CASSFDRDNEQFF	TGTGCCAGCAGCTTCGATAGGGACAATGAGCAGTTCTTC
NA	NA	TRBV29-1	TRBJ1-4	CSVYQGSGLNNEKLFF	TGCAGCGTTTATCAGGGTTCAGGTCTCAATAATGAAAAACTGTTTTTT
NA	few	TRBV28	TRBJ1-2	CASSSHGAVGYTF	TGTGCCAGCAGTTCACACGGAGCAGTGGGCTACACCTTC
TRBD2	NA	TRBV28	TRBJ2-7	CASSLTSGRGDSYEQYF	TGTGCCAGCAGCCTCACTAGCGGGAGGGGCGACTCCTACGAGCAGTACTTC
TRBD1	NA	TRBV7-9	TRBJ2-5	CASSFKTGAETQYF	TGTGCCAGCAGCTTCAAAACAGGGGCAGAGACCCAGTACTTC
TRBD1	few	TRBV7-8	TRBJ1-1	CASSLRGGADTEAFF	TGTGCCAGCAGCCTTCGAGGGGGCGCGGACACTGAAGCTTTCTTT
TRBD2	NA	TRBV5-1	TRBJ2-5	CASSLGLAGAQETQYF	TGCGCCAGCAGCTTGGGACTAGCGGGAGCCCAAGAGACCCAGTACTTC
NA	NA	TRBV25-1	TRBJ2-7	CASSEFFQDSPLYEQYF	TGTGCCAGCAGTGAATTTTTCCAGGACTCGCCCCTCTACGAGCAGTACTTC
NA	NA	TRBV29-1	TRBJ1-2	CSVSKGANYGYTF	TGCAGCGTTTCGAAAGGGGCTAACTATGGCTACACCTTC
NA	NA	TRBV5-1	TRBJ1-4	CASSGSGATMNEKLFF	TGCGCCAGCAGCGGATCAGGGGCTACTATGAATGAAAAACTGTTTTTT
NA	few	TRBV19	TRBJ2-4	CARNRQELAKNIQYF	TGTGCCAGGAATAGACAGGAGCTAGCCAAAAACATTCAGTACTTC
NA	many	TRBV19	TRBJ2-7	CASSGRTEQQYF	TGTGCCAGTAGTGGAAGGACAGAACAGCAGTACTTC
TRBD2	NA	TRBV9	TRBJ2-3	CASSVSGTSGTDTQYF	TGTGCCAGCAGCGTATCCGGGACTAGCGGCACAGATACGCAGTATTTT
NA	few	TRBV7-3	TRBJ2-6	CASSFSVYRAGANVLTF	TGTGCCAGCAGCTTCTCAGTTTACAGGGCTGGGGCCAACGTCCTGACTTTC
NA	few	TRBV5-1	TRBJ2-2	CASSLALQGFNPGELFF	TGCGCCAGCAGCTTGGCCTTACAGGGATTTAACCCCGGGGAGCTGTTTTTT
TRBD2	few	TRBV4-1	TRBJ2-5	CASSQDLLAGYQETQYF	TGCGCCAGCAGCCAAGATCTTTTAGCGGGGTACCAAGAGACCCAGTACTTC
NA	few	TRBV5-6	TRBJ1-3	CASSSIPGVSGNTIYF	TGTGCCAGCAGCAGCATCCCAGGAGTCTCTGGAAACACCATATATTTT
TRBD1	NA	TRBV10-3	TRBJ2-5	CAISGQGRQETQYF	TGTGCCATCAGCGGACAGGGGAGGCAAGAGACCCAGTACTTC
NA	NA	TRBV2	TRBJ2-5	CASSEQGPSSETQYF	TGTGCCAGCAGCGAACAGGGTCCGAGTTCGGAGACCCAGTACTTC
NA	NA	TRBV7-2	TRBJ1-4	CASSLSDGEKLFF	TGTGCCAGCAGCTTATCGGATGGGGAAAAACTGTTTTTT
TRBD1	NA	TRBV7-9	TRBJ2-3	CASTPGQGADTQYF	TGTGCCAGCACCCCGGGACAGGGGGCAGATACGCAGTATTTT
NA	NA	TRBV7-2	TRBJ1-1	CASGREREAFF	TGTGCCAGCGGGAGGGAAAGAGAAGCTTTCTTT
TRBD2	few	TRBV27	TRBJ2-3	CASSFGTSGRARDTQYF	TGTGCCAGCAGTTTCGGGACTAGCGGGAGAGCTAGAGATACGCAGTATTTT
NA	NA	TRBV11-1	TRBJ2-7	CASSHLLKPYEQYF	TGTGCCAGCAGCCATCTCCTCAAACCCTACGAGCAGTACTTC
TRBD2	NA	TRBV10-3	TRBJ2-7	CASSLGLAGAYEQYF	TGTGCCAGCAGTCTTGGACTAGCGGGAGCCTACGAGCAGTACTTC
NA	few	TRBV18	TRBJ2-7	CASSPPLGWWEQYF	TGTGCCAGCTCGCCCCCCCTCGGCTGGTGGGAGCAGTACTTC
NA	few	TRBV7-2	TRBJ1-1	CASSPWEYSVRQMNTEAFF	TGTGCCAGCAGCCCCTGGGAGTACAGCGTTCGTCAGATGAACACTGAAGCTTTCTTT
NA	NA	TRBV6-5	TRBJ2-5	CASSYSRELGTQYF	TGTGCCAGCAGTTACTCCCGGGAGCTGGGGACCCAGTACTTC
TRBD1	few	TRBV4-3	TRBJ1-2	CASSQGDRGRARGYTF	TGCGCCAGCAGCCAAGGGGACAGGGGGCGCGCTAGGGGCTACACCTTC
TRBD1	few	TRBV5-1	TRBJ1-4	CASNRDRDEKLFF	TGCGCCAGCAACCGGGACAGGGATGAAAAACTGTTTTTT
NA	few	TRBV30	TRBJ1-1	CAWSVRGEAFF	TGTGCCTGGAGTGTACGGGGTGAAGCTTTCTTT
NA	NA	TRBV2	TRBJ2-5	CASSEIGGETQYF	TGTGCCAGCAGTGAAATAGGGGGGGAGACCCAGTACTTC
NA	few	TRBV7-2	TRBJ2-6	CASAGDGYYSGANVLTF	TGCGCCAGCGCTGGGGACGGATACTACTCTGGGGCCAACGTCCTGACTTTC
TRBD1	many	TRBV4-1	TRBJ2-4	CASSQGQGTKNIQYF	TGCGCCAGCAGCCAGGGACAGGGGACCAAAAACATTCAGTACTTC
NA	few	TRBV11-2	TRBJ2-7	CASSLAGAYEQYF	TGTGCCAGCAGCTTAGCGGGAGCCTACGAGCAGTACTTC
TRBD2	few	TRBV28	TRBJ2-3	CASKTGGPDTQYF	TGTGCCAGCAAGACGGGAGGGCCAGATACGCAGTATTTT
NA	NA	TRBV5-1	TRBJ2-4	CASSAGRGIAYF	TGCGCCAGCAGCGCGGGAAGGGGAATCGCGTACTTC
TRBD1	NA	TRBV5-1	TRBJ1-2	CASSWNGGQSQAGYTF	TGCGCCAGCAGCTGGAATGGGGGACAGAGCCAAGCTGGCTACACCTTC
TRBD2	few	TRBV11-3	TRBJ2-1	CASSSTSERLWEQFF	TGTGCCAGCAGCTCCACTAGCGAACGTCTATGGGAGCAGTTCTTC
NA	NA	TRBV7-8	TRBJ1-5	CASSLGVDVQPQHF	TGTGCCAGCAGCTTAGGGGTGGACGTGCAGCCCCAGCATTTT
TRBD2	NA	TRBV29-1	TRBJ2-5	CSASGGSQETQYF	TGCAGCGCTAGCGGGGGTTCCCAAGAGACCCAGTACTTC
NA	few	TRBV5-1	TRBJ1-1	CASREDLWNTEAFF	TGCGCCAGCAGGGAAGACCTTTGGAACACTGAAGCTTTCTTT
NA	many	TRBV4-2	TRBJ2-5	CASSRDQETQYF	TGTGCCAGCAGCCGTGACCAAGAGACCCAGTACTTC
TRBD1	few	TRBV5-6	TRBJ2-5	CASSLSKQGGSETQYF	TGTGCCAGCAGCTTATCTAAACAAGGGGGCTCAGAGACCCAGTACTTC
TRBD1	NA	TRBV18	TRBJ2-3	CASSLGTGSTDTQYF	TGTGCCAGCTCACTTGGGACAGGGAGCACAGATACGCAGTATTTT
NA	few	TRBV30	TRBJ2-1	CAWSLTYNEQFF	TGTGCCTGGAGTTTAACCTACAATGAGCAGTTCTTC
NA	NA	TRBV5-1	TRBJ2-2	CASSLDWGTGELFF	TGCGCCAGCAGCTTGGATTGGGGCACCGGGGAGCTGTTTTTT
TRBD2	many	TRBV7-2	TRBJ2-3	CASSPRTSADTQYF	TGTGCCAGCAGCCCTCGGACTAGCGCAGATACGCAGTATTTT
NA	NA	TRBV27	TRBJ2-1	CASSPGQTRPFF	TGTGCCAGCAGTCCCGGACAGACCCGACCGTTCTTC
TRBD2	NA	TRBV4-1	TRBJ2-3	CASSQGLAGSTDTQYF	TGCGCCAGCAGCCAAGGACTAGCGGGATCTACAGATACGCAGTATTTT
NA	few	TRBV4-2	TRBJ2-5	CASSQVASQETQYF	TGTGCCAGCAGCCAAGTAGCCAGCCAAGAGACCCAGTACTTC
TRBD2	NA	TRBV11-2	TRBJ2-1	CASSPPASGIYNEQFF	TGTGCCAGCAGCCCACCTGCTAGCGGGATCTACAATGAGCAGTTCTTC
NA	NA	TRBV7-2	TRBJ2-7	CASSGGQGAYYEQYF	TGTGCCAGCAGCGGGGGGCAGGGTGCCTACTACGAGCAGTACTTC
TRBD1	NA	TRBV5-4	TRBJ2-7	CASSLGGQGGRQYF	TGTGCCAGCAGCTTGGGAGGACAGGGCGGAAGACAGTACTTC
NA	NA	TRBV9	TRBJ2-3	CASSVVGQYTDTQYF	TGTGCCAGCAGCGTAGTAGGTCAGTACACAGATACGCAGTATTTT
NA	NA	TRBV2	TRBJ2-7	CASSEVGYEQYF	TGTGCCAGCAGTGAAGTTGGCTACGAGCAGTACTTC
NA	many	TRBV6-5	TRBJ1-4	CASSYSVGTNEKLFF	TGTGCCAGCAGTTACTCGGTGGGAACTAATGAAAAACTGTTTTTT
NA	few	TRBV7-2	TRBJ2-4	CASSLELGTDTFF	TGTGCCAGCAGCTTAGAGCTGGGGACTGACACATTCTTC
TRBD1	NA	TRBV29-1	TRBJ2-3	CSVETGNTDTQYF	TGCAGCGTTGAGACAGGGAACACAGATACGCAGTATTTT
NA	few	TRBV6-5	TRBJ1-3	CASRKQGTGNTIYF	TGTGCCAGCAGAAAACAGGGAACTGGAAACACCATATATTTT